The 25 T cell receptor beta chains presented below share a single source sample, sequenced in a study of human T cells and chemical hapten exposure listed by TCRdb under 2021. The time point label here, explained by the study, means: patch test 1, 2 weeks after DPC sensitization. The treatment or condition tag for this specimen amounts to: therapeutic diphenylcyclopropenone sensitization with weekly scalp DPC. The library was generated by RACE. For sequencing, a NextSeq 500 was employed. TCRdb passed the public sequencing reads through fastp at Q25 and MiXCR, retaining productive beta sequences. One record per CDR3 amino acid sequence lists the most common genes and DNA. This sample gives roughly 120,000 distinct CDR3 sequences in total; roughly 12% of them show up just once. In total, the top ten clones hold 1.3% to 1.5% of the sample. The sequencing here drew on whole blood, taken in connection with sensitization to the hapten diphenylcyclopropenone (DPC). The receptors were sampled from a woman aged 45-59 years with alopecia areata. Some clones in this sample may be carry-over from other donors' samples.

This clonotype was picked up one time. One base away lies a much larger clone, so this may be a sequencing read error. The genes are TRBV28 and TRBJ2-1; D not certain. V lost 3 bases, J lost 15 bases, and 15 bases lay in between. Per germline, CDR1 MDHEN and CDR2 SYDVKM. The CDR3 has 12 amino acids. The CDR3 bases are TGTGCCAGCAGTTTTCATGGGAATCCAGGGTTCTTC. Translating gives CASSFHGNPGFF.

The chain uses TRBV3-1 and TRBJ1-5; 7 bases are shared with TRBD1. The CDR3 sequence is 15 residues long. V shed 4 bases, J shed 9 bases, and the junction held 12 bases outside the gene matches. CDR1 and CDR2 (germline): LGHDT, YNNKEL (reference sequence). In DNA, the CDR3 is TGTGCCAGCAGCCCTGCGAGGACAGGCGGTCCGCCCCAGCATTTT. This gives the protein CASSPARTGGPPQHF.

CDR3 coding DNA: TGCAGCGGGGGACAGGAGGGGTATGGCTACACCTTC. The encoded protein is CSGGQEGYGYTF. This chain joins TRBV29-1 and TRBJ1-2; 8 positions agree with TRBD1. V shed 7 bases and J 5 bases; nucleotides not matched to a gene: 6. The germline gives CDR1 SQVTM, CDR2 ANQGSEA. The length of the CDR3 is 12 residues.

The chain is built from TRBV6-4 and TRBJ1-1, with D uncertain. In germline, CDR1 is MRHNA, CDR2 SNTAGT. Trimming removed 4 bases at V and 2 bases at J, with 5 bases between. CDR3 length: 12 amino acids. The CDR3 spells CASSVTNTEAFF. The CDR3 bases are TGTGCCAGCAGTGTCACAAACACTGAAGCTTTCTTT.

The chain uses TRBV5-4 and TRBJ1-1; 8 bases are a match to TRBD1. V was clipped by 5 bases and J by 9 bases; unmatched bases: 15. The germline V gene encodes CDR1 SGHNT and CDR2 YYREEE (reference sequence). The CDR3 has 15 residues. The CDR3 sequence: CASRPQGAMTAKAFF. The DNA of the CDR3 is TGTGCCAGCAGACCCCAGGGGGCGATGACCGCCAAAGCTTTCTTT.

This chain uses TRBV25-1 with TRBJ1-1; D may be TRBD1 (5 bases). V lost 11 bases, J lost 0 bases, and 7 bases lay in between. The germline gives CDR1 MGHDK, CDR2 SYGVNS. This CDR3 region has 11 residues. This CDR3 is CAAGVNTEAFF. The CDR3 bases are TGTGCCGCGGGGGTGAACACTGAAGCTTTCTTT.

This chain connects TRBV4-1 to TRBJ2-6; TRBD1 matches at 8 bases. This CDR3 has 15 residues. The V segment lost 10 bases and the J segment 2 bases; nucleotides outside the gene matches: 7. The germline V gene encodes CDR1 MGHRA and CDR2 YSYEKL. CDR3 protein: CATSGTGTGANVLTF. CDR3 in DNA: TGCGCCACCTCCGGGACAGGCACTGGGGCCAACGTCCTGACTTTC.

The chain employs TRBV5-1 and TRBJ1-5; 7 bases line up with TRBD1. This CDR3 contains 13 residues. Germline V CDR1 and CDR2: SGHRS, YFSETQ. V dropped 3 bases and J dropped 5; count of bases not matched to a gene: 2. The CDR3 reads CASSYGQDQPQHF. For the CDR3, the DNA is TGCGCCAGCAGCTACGGACAGGATCAGCCCCAGCATTTT.

The rearrangement joins TRBV18 to TRBJ2-2; D is possibly TRBD1 (5 bases). Germline CDR1 is KGHSH and CDR2 is LQKENI. V lost 0 bases and J 1 base, leaving 9 bases between the germline ends. The CDR3 sequence is 16 residues long. CDR3 region: CASSPPQGLNTGELFF. CDR3 nucleotide sequence: TGTGCCAGCTCACCACCGCAGGGCTTGAACACCGGGGAGCTGTTTTTT.

At least ten counts were recorded for this clonotype. The rearrangement links TRBV19 to TRBJ1-2, with D possibly being TRBD1 (5 bases). Germline V lookup: CDR1 LNHDA, CDR2 SQIVND (reference sequence). The CDR3 loop spans 15 amino acids. Trimming removed 3 bases from V and 2 bases from J, with 13 bases in between. The CDR3 sequence: CASSIPTATNYGYTF. CDR3 sequence (DNA): TGTGCCAGTAGTATTCCGACAGCGACGAACTATGGCTACACCTTC.

A few counts support this clonotype. This chain links TRBV20-1 with TRBJ2-2; 8 bases match TRBD1. The V segment lost 4 bases and the J segment 4 bases; nucleotides outside the gene matches: 8. This CDR3 region has 15 residues. The germline gives CDR1 DFQATT, CDR2 SNEGSKA (reference sequence). The CDR3 coding sequence is TGCAGTGCTAACGGGGCAGGGGGCTTCACCGGGGAGCTGTTTTTT. It yields the protein CSANGAGGFTGELFF.

This clonotype was found a few times. The gene calls are TRBV20-1 and TRBJ2-1, with D unresolved. Germline assignment: CDR1 DFQATT and CDR2 SNEGSKA (reference sequence). This CDR3 spans 13 amino acids. V was cut by 3 bases and J by 9 bases, with 15 bases left in between. CDR3 coding DNA: TGCAGTGCTAGTCGCGACTCGTCAAGTGAGCAGTTCTTC. The encoded protein is CSASRDSSSEQFF.

The CDR3 sequence: CASSFFVGHNYGYTF. In nucleotides, the CDR3 is TGTGCCAGCAGTTTTTTTGTGGGACACAACTATGGCTACACCTTC. The chain joins TRBV12-3 or TRBV12-4 to TRBJ1-2; D might be TRBD1 (6 bases). V shed 3 bases and J shed 2 bases, with 13 bases lying between them. The CDR3 consists of 15 residues.

This clonotype was counted many times. The chain employs TRBV24-1 and TRBJ2-7; no reliable D call. V dropped 2 bases and J dropped 5 bases, with 9 bases sitting between them. Germline CDR1 and CDR2: KGHDR and SFDVKD. The CDR3 spans 13 residues. The CDR3 spells CATSDSWTHEQYF. CDR3 sequence (DNA): TGTGCCACCAGTGATTCCTGGACGCACGAGCAGTACTTC.

This clonotype has just a few counts. This chain links TRBV28 with TRBJ2-3; 7 positions agree with TRBD1. Germline CDR1 and CDR2: MDHEN and SYDVKM. The V segment lost 7 bases and the J segment 3 bases; nucleotides outside the gene matches: 13. CDR3 length: 16 amino acids. The CDR3 loop is CASNRGQQVVTDTQYF. CDR3 nucleotide sequence: TGTGCCAGCAATCGGGGACAGCAGGTCGTAACAGATACGCAGTATTTT.

This clonotype showed up just a few times. V and J are TRBV20-1 and TRBJ2-7; D may be TRBD1 (5 bases). This CDR3 region has 13 residues. V was clipped by 4 bases and J by 4 bases, with 14 bases between them. Looked up from germline, CDR1 is DFQATT and CDR2 is SNEGSKA (reference sequence). For the CDR3, the DNA is TGCAGTGCTACGGACAAGGCATTGTACGAGCAGTACTTC. This translates into CSATDKALYEQYF.

Concerning this clonotype: A read error is possible here, since a much larger clone lies one base away. The rearrangement uses TRBV4-2 and TRBJ1-1, with a possible D match to TRBD1 (6 bases). From germline, CDR1 is LGHNA and CDR2 YNFKEQ. The CDR3 sequence is 16 residues long. CDR3 in amino acids: CASGQDAQGYRTEAFF. The CDR3 nucleotides read TGTGCCAGCGGCCAAGATGCCCAGGGGTATAGGACTGAAGCTTTCTTT.

The chain has TRBV5-1 and TRBJ2-7; D unclear. The CDR3 runs to 15 residues. Germline values: CDR1 SGHRS, CDR2 YFSETQ. V was cut by 0 bases and J by 3 bases, with 13 bases left in between. The CDR3 here is CASSLEGLASYEQYF. CDR3 DNA: TGCGCCAGCAGCTTGGAAGGTTTAGCTAGCTACGAGCAGTACTTC. The full variable domain, completed using reference TRBV5-1 and TRBJ2-7, is KAGVTQTPRYLIKTRGQQVTLSCSPISGHRSVSWYQQTPGQGLQFLFEYFSETQRNKGNFPGRFSGRQFSNSRSEMNVSTLELGDSALYLCASSLEGLASYEQYFGPGTRLTVT.

The chain couples TRBV6-1 to TRBJ2-2, with 9 bases that match TRBD2. The CDR3 has 15 amino acids. V lost 3 bases and J lost 5; bases outside the gene matches: 4. The germline CDR1 and CDR2 sequences are MNHNS and SASEGT. The CDR3 protein is CASSEAGGTTGELFF. DNA for the CDR3: TGTGCCAGCAGTGAGGCGGGAGGGACGACCGGGGAGCTGTTTTTT.

This clonotype occurred many times. The gene calls are TRBV15 and TRBJ2-7, with D uncertain. This CDR3 contains 12 residues. Germline CDR1 is LNHNV and CDR2 is YYDKDF (reference sequence). The V and J ends lost 3 bases and 6 bases respectively, with 9 bases between them. CDR3 in amino acids: CATSREKGEQYF. Here the CDR3 DNA reads TGTGCCACCAGCAGGGAAAAGGGCGAGCAGTACTTC.

The chain joins TRBV15 to TRBJ1-2, with TRBD1 as a possible D gene (6 bases). The CDR3 is made up of 13 amino acids. The germline gives CDR1 LNHNV, CDR2 YYDKDF (reference sequence). V lost 1 base and J lost 3, with 6 bases in between. The CDR3 is CATSRAGDYGYTF. The DNA for the CDR3 is TGTGCCACCAGCAGAGCAGGGGACTATGGCTACACCTTC.

The chain employs TRBV7-2 and TRBJ1-2; 9 bases fit TRBD1. Germline CDR1 and CDR2: SGHTA and FQGNSA. Trimming at V came to 1 base and at J to 2 bases, leaving 8 bases not matched to a gene. This CDR3 has 17 residues. CDR3 nucleotide sequence: TGTGCCAGCAGCTTAGTAGGGACAGGGCTTCGAAACTATGGCTACACCTTC. It codes for CASSLVGTGLRNYGYTF. Supplemented by reference TRBV7-2 and TRBJ1-2, the full variable domain reads GAGVSQSPSNKVTEKGKDVELRCDPISGHTALYWYRQSLGQGLEFLIYFQGNSAPDKSGLPSDRFSAERTGGSVSTLTIQRTQQEDSAVYLCASSLVGTGLRNYGYTFGSGTRLTVV.

This chain links TRBV12-3 or TRBV12-4 with TRBJ2-1, with 7 bases identical to TRBD1. V trimming: 6 bases; J trimming: 5 bases; junction bases outside the gene matches: 4. The CDR3 has 13 amino acids. The DNA of the CDR3 is TGTGCCAGCAGGTCCACAGGGGACAATGAGCAGTTCTTC. Encoded protein: CASRSTGDNEQFF.

In this sample, this clonotype turned up a few times. This chain connects TRBV29-1 to TRBJ2-1, with D perhaps assigned TRBD1 or TRBD2 (5 bases each). Germline V gene data show CDR1 as SQVTM and CDR2 as ANQGSEA. V was cut by 5 bases and J by 13 bases, with 15 bases left in between. The CDR3 runs 11 residues. The CDR3 sequence is CSVRLARDQFF. CDR3 sequence (DNA): TGCAGCGTTCGTCTTGCCCGGGACCAGTTCTTC.

V and J are TRBV27 and TRBJ2-2, with 7 nucleotides matching TRBD2. The J segment lost 9 bases and the V segment lost 5 bases, leaving 6 bases of the junction unmatched. The CDR3 length is 13 residues. Germline CDR1 is MNHEY and CDR2 is SMNVEV (reference sequence). The CDR3 DNA reads TGTGCCAGCAGTGGGACTAATGACCGGGAGCTGTTTTTT. This gives the protein CASSGTNDRELFF.